This T cell receptor (beta chain) comes out of a study of glioma-infiltrating T cells after dendritic cell vaccination. Overall study results and limits: Higher TCR clonality did not directly relate to longer survival.

The protocol was immunoSEQ multiplex PCR, while the TCRdb copy is restricted to in-frame clones and leaves out a portion. The sample lists about 67,000 clones, 80% to 85% occurring once. The CDR3 loop spans 13 amino acids. Trimming removed 6 bases from V and 5 bases from J, with 13 bases in between. Germline V gives CDR1 MNHEY, CDR2 SMNVEV (reference sequence). Note on this clone: Its antigen is unknown.

This rearrangement joins TRBV27 to TRBJ1-1, with TRBD1 as a possible D gene (5 bases). The input for sequencing was blood, taken before dendritic cell vaccination. This clonotype was obtained from a human donor with glioblastoma. DNA for the CDR3: TGTGCCAGCAGCCAACACTCAGGGACTGAAGCTTTCTTT. Translated: CASSQHSGTEAFF.